Detailed here is one T cell receptor (beta chain). The target antigen is unknown. In the original workflow: Junction-only immunoSEQ data arrived without quality scores, meaning filtering differed. Repertoires were generated with immunoSEQ multiplex PCR, while TCRdb's copy carries only in-frame clones and drops some. The DNA gave D and trimming, while V, J and clone size come from that table. Of about 960,000 clones in the sample, approximately 80% are singletons; the top ten hold over 1.3%. These data originate in a study of shared clonotypes between healthy human individuals. The study's findings and limits: The study found roughly 5.3% of naive CD4 clonotypes shared across a few donors.

The length of the CDR3 is 16 residues. Germline V lookup: CDR1 LNHDA, CDR2 SQIVND (reference sequence). The V gene end was trimmed by 6 bases and the J gene end by 5 bases; junction bases not matched to a gene: 13. The V gene is TRBV19, the J gene TRBJ2-4; TRBD1 matches 7 bases. Sequences were obtained from memory CD4+ T cells sorted from blood. The subset here: CD45RA-negative fraction. The receptor was derived from a man between 18 and 35 years old in good health. The CDR3 DNA sequence: TGTGCCAGTAGGAGACAGGGACCTGGCAGGGAAAACATTCAGTACTTC. Translating it yields CASRRQGPGRENIQYF. Filled out from reference TRBV19 and TRBJ2-4, the complete variable domain reads DGGITQSPKYLFRKEGQNVTLSCEQNLNHDAMYWYRQDPGQGLRLIYYSQIVNDFQKGDIAEGYSVSREKKESFPLTVTSAQKNPTAFYLCASRRQGPGRENIQYFGAGTRLSVL.